One sample yielded the 25 T cell receptor beta chains listed below, sequenced in a study of OX40 agonist ivuxolimab in advanced cancers. The protocol used for the library was the immunoSEQ multiplex PCR assay. TCRdb limited this immuneACCESS table to in-frame rearrangements with V and J called. A share of clones is missing; checked studies link under half to unresolved V genes, and the rest is unexplained. For this sample there are more than 45,000 clones; nearly 90% appear just once. The ten largest clones take up more than 9% of the sample. Sequenced here: CD4+ or CD8+ T cells sorted from blood, sampled in a trial of the OX40 agonist ivuxolimab. These receptors came from an adult with an advanced solid tumor such as melanoma, head and neck, liver or kidney cancer.

The rearrangement links TRBV5-4 to TRBJ2-7, with D unclear. CDR1 is SGHNT, CDR2 YYREEE, per germline (reference sequence). The CDR3 is made up of 13 amino acids. The V and J ends lost 5 bases and 0 bases respectively, with 9 bases between them. CDR3 DNA: TGTGCCAGCAGATCGGCGTCCTCCTACGAGCAGTACTTC. As protein: CASRSASSYEQYF.

The CDR3 sequence: CASSPIAWSPLHF. The CDR3 coding sequence is TGTGCCAGCAGCCCCATTGCATGGTCACCCCTCCACTTT. The chain carries TRBV6-5 and TRBJ1-6, with D uncertain. Trimming shortened V by 6 bases and J by 10 bases, and 13 bases separated the two germline ends. Germline V gene lookup returns CDR1 MNHEY and CDR2 SVGAGI. The CDR3 runs to 13 residues.

This rearrangement joins TRBV5-3 to TRBJ2-7; D is tentatively TRBD1 or TRBD2 (5 bases each). TRBV5-3 carries the ORF label, with uncertain function. The CDR3 contains 14 residues. Trimming cost V 5 bases and J 0 bases, with 12 bases left between them. CDR3 bases: TGTGCCAGAAGTACGGGACCCCCCTCCTACGAGCAGTACGTC. Its translation is CARSTGPPSYEQYV.

This chain uses TRBV7-9 with TRBJ2-2; 12 positions agree with TRBD2. Germline V gives CDR1 SEHNR, CDR2 FQNEAQ (reference sequence). The CDR3 is 16 amino acids. After removal of 3 bases from V and 10 bases from J, the junction contained 9 bases not matched to a gene. DNA for the CDR3: TGTGCCAGCAGCTTGGGCCTAGCGGGAGGGTCGATGGAGCTGTTTTTT. This gives the protein CASSLGLAGGSMELFF.

The chain employs TRBV19 and TRBJ2-1; D is uncertain. Germline-derived CDR1 and CDR2 are LNHDA and SQIVND (reference sequence). This CDR3 is 12 amino acids long. Trimming removed 4 bases from V and 2 bases from J, with 3 bases in between. This CDR3 reads CASSNPYNEQFF. The CDR3 DNA sequence: TGTGCCAGTAGTAATCCCTACAATGAGCAGTTCTTC.

In DNA, the CDR3 is TGCGCCAGCAGCTTCGACAGGAGTTTGGGCTACGAGCAGTACTTC. This translates into CASSFDRSLGYEQYF. V and J are TRBV5-1 and TRBJ2-7, with a tentative D call TRBD1 (6 bases). CDR1 and CDR2 from the germline V gene are SGHRS and YFSETQ. V was trimmed by 2 bases and J by 3 bases, leaving 15 bases between them. The CDR3 sequence is 15 residues long.

The rearrangement joins TRBV7-9 to TRBJ2-3; 14 bases fit TRBD2. This CDR3 comprises 16 residues. Germline-derived CDR1 and CDR2 are SEHNR and FQNEAQ (reference sequence). Trimming cost V 5 bases and J 9 bases; bases outside gene matches: 10. Here the CDR3 DNA reads TGTGCCAGCAGCGACCCGCGGACTAGCGGGGGGATAACGCAGTATTTT. This translates into CASSDPRTSGGITQYF. Variable domain in full (rest from reference TRBV7-9 and TRBJ2-3): DTGVSQNPRHKITKRGQNVTFRCDPISEHNRLYWYRQTLGQGPEFLTYFQNEAQLEKSRLLSDRFSAERPKGSFSTLEIQRTEQGDSAMYLCASSDPRTSGGITQYFGPGTRLTVL.

The chain has TRBV19 and TRBJ1-5; unclear D gene. The length of the CDR3 is 16 residues. CDR1 is LNHDA and CDR2 is SQIVND in the germline V gene (reference sequence). With 2 bases removed from V and 1 base from J, the gap between germline ends came to 12 bases. The CDR3 protein is CASSITGIESNQPQHF. CDR3 nucleotides: TGTGCCAGTAGTATAACCGGGATCGAAAGCAATCAGCCCCAGCATTTT.

The chain joins TRBV28 to TRBJ2-3; 8 bases map to TRBD1. V lost 3 bases and J lost 0; bases outside the gene matches: 11. From germline, CDR1 is MDHEN and CDR2 SYDVKM. This CDR3 comprises 18 residues. The CDR3 region is CASSLAPGGWSSTDTQYF. Written as DNA, the CDR3 is TGTGCCAGCAGTTTGGCCCCAGGGGGCTGGTCTAGCACAGATACGCAGTATTTT.

The V and J genes are TRBV2 and TRBJ2-1, with 13 positions matching TRBD2. Germline lookup yields CDR1 SNHLY and CDR2 FYNNEI. J gave up 7 bases and V 4 bases, and 7 bases lay outside the gene matches. This CDR3 has 16 residues. This CDR3 reads CASSGGLAGPLNEQFF. Written as DNA, the CDR3 is TGTGCCAGCAGTGGGGGACTAGCGGGACCCCTAAATGAGCAGTTCTTC.

This chain links TRBV7-2 with TRBJ2-1; 7 bases are shared with TRBD1. There are 12 residues in the CDR3. Germline values: CDR1 SGHTA, CDR2 FQGNSA. V lost 3 bases, J lost 10 bases, and 3 bases stayed unmatched. The CDR3 bases are TGTGCCAGCAGCTTTTCAGGGGGAGAGCAGTTCTTC. Its protein product is CASSFSGGEQFF.

The chain joins TRBV2 to TRBJ2-1, with 9 bases fitting TRBD2. CDR1 and CDR2 (germline): SNHLY, FYNNEI. The J segment lost 3 bases and the V segment lost 6 bases, leaving 9 bases of the junction unmatched. This CDR3 contains 16 residues. CDR3 nucleotide sequence: TGTGCCAGCAGCCTTTCCCTAGCGGGGTACTACAATGAGCAGTTCTTC. This encodes CASSLSLAGYYNEQFF.

Remarks on this clone: Germline is not matched at one junction end, which may reflect a read error. V usage is TRBV25-1 and J usage is TRBJ1-4; maybe TRBD1 (5 bases). This CDR3 has 14 residues. Per germline, CDR1 MGHDK and CDR2 SYGVNS. The CDR3, as DNA: TGTGCCACCTCAAGGGACGTCCGAAACCCCAGGCTTGTGTTT. It yields the protein CATSRDVRNPRLVF.

This chain links TRBV9 with TRBJ1-2; D unresolved. CDR3 length: 15 residues. V was pared by 0 bases and J by 5 bases, with 14 bases between. Germline V gives CDR1 SGDLS, CDR2 YYNGEE. This CDR3 is CASSVGMGDAYGYTF. The DNA of the CDR3 is TGTGCCAGCAGCGTAGGGATGGGAGATGCTTATGGCTACACCTTC.

This clone occurred once. The chain employs TRBV29-1 and TRBJ1-3; D is uncertain. CDR1 is SQVTM, CDR2 ANQGSEA, per germline. CDR3 length equals 11 residues. V lost 6 bases and J 6 bases, leaving 9 bases between the germline ends. The CDR3 region is CSVREENTIYF. In DNA form, the CDR3 reads TGCAGCGTGCGGGAGGAAAACACCATATATTTT.

V is TRBV2 and J is TRBJ1-6; D possibly corresponds to TRBD1 (5 bases). The V gene's germline CDR1 is SNHLY and CDR2 FYNNEI. Trimming stripped 6 bases from V and 0 bases from J, with 12 bases between. CDR3 length equals 16 residues. The CDR3 DNA follows: TGTGCCAGCAGCGGGGACCCCCGCTCCTATAATTCACCCCTCCACTTT. It encodes CASSGDPRSYNSPLHF.

This rearrangement joins TRBV9 to TRBJ1-4; D call uncertain. CDR3 length: 8 residues. Germline loops: CDR1 SGDLS, CDR2 YYNGEE. The germline V and J ends were trimmed by 5 bases and 13 bases, with 3 bases remaining between them. CDR3 region: CASSGLFF. The CDR3 region has the DNA TGTGCCAGCAGTGGACTGTTTTTT. The whole variable domain, remainder taken from reference TRBV9 and TRBJ1-4, is DSGVTQTPKHLITATGQRVTLRCSPRSGDLSVYWYQQSLDQGLQFLIQYYNGEERAKGNILERFSAQQFPDLHSELNLSSLELGDSALYFCASSGLFFGSGTQLSVL.

The V and J genes are TRBV9 and TRBJ2-5; the D is unclear. The germline V and J ends were trimmed by 0 bases and 5 bases, with 17 bases remaining between them. The germline V gene encodes CDR1 SGDLS and CDR2 YYNGEE. The CDR3 contains 16 residues. CDR3 sequence: CASSVGNFGSGETQYF. The CDR3 coding sequence is TGTGCCAGCAGCGTAGGAAATTTCGGCTCCGGGGAGACCCAGTACTTC.

The chain carries TRBV21-1 and TRBJ2-3; the table gives TRBD2 as D, unverified against the DNA. TRBV21-1 constitutes a pseudogene. The length of the CDR3 is 16 residues. Written as DNA, the CDR3 is TGTGCCAGCAGCCCTTCCCTATATTGTAGCACAGATACGCAGTATTTT. Amino acids: CASSPSLYCSTDTQYF.

On this clone: The sample holds other DNA sequences that translate to the same CDR3. The chain combines TRBV7-8 with TRBJ2-7; a possible D gene is TRBD2 (5 bases). The CDR3 contains 13 residues. Deletions cut 0 bases from V and 6 bases from J, with 9 bases between. Germline V gene data show CDR1 as SGHVS and CDR2 as FQNEAQ. CDR3 loop: CASSLALGAEQYF. The CDR3 nucleotides are TGTGCCAGCAGCTTAGCGCTGGGAGCCGAGCAGTACTTC.

The chain has TRBV30 and TRBJ2-2; 9 bases map to TRBD2. The CDR3 is 15 amino acids. The ends lost 2 bases at V and 8 bases at J; junction bases unmatched: 9. Germline assignment: CDR1 GTSNPN and CDR2 SVGIG (reference sequence). CDR3 loop: CAWSRWLAGAGELFF. DNA of the CDR3: TGTGCCTGGAGTAGATGGTTAGCGGGAGCAGGGGAGCTGTTTTTT.

The chain has TRBV19 and TRBJ1-5; D gene ambiguous. This CDR3 region has 15 residues. V was cut by 6 bases and J by 0 bases, with 12 bases left in between. CDR1 and CDR2 (germline): LNHDA, SQIVND (reference sequence). The CDR3 region has the DNA TGTGCCAGTAGACGGACGGTTTATAGCAATCAGCCCCAGCATTTT. It translates to CASRRTVYSNQPQHF.

The V and J genes are TRBV15 and TRBJ2-7; TRBD1 matches 10 bases. After removal of 5 bases from V and 3 bases from J, the junction contained 4 bases not matched to a gene. The V gene's germline CDR1 is LNHNV and CDR2 YYDKDF (reference sequence). The CDR3 is made up of 14 amino acids. DNA of the CDR3: TGTGCCACCAGCCGGGACAGGGGAGACTACGAGCAGTACGTC. It codes for CATSRDRGDYEQYV.

This chain connects TRBV10-3 to TRBJ2-5; weak D call: TRBD1 (5 bases). The length of the CDR3 is 17 residues. Trimming cost V 3 bases and J 2 bases, with 19 bases left between them. In germline, CDR1 is ENHRY, CDR2 SYGVKD. This CDR3 reads CAISDLPGSLRQETQYF. As DNA, the CDR3 is TGTGCCATCAGTGATCTCCCAGGGTCTCTACGACAAGAGACCCAGTACTTC.

The rearrangement joins TRBV19 to TRBJ1-5; D perhaps matches TRBD1 (5 bases). V lost 3 bases to trimming and J lost 6 bases, with 12 bases between them. Germline CDR1 LNHDA, CDR2 SQIVND (reference sequence). The CDR3 contains 14 residues. The CDR3 coding sequence is TGTGCCAGTAGTATCACCCCTGGGGCTCAGCCCCAGCATTTT. This codes for CASSITPGAQPQHF.